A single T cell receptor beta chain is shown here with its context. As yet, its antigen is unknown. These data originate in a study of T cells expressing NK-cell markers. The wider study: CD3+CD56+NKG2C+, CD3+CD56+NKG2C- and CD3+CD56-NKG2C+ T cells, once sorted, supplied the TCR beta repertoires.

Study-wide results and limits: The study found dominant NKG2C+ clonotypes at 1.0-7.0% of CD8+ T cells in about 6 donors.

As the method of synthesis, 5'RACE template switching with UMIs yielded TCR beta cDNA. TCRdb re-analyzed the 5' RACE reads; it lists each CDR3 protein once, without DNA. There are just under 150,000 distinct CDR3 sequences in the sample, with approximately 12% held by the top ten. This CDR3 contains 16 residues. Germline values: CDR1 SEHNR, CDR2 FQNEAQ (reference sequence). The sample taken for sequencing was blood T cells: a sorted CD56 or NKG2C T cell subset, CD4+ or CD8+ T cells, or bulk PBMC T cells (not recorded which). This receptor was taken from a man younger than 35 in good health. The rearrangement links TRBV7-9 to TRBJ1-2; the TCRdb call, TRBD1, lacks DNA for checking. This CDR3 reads CASSLVGGGQGVGYTF.